This T cell receptor beta chain comes out of a study of CD8 T cell repertoires and HIV-1 epitope variants. In the case of this clone: Its antigen is unidentified.

Method: immunoSEQ multiplex PCR; TCRdb's copy keeps in-frame clones and lacks some. The sample has 4,500 to 6,500 clones; about three fifths are singletons. V lost 1 base and J lost 6, with 11 bases in between. Germline V CDR1 and CDR2: MDHEN, SYDVKM. The length of the CDR3 is 14 residues. This chain connects TRBV28 to TRBJ2-3; perhaps TRBD2 as D (6 bases). The receptor comes from a male donor with HIV. Source material: cultured CD8+ T cells derived from PBMCs. The CDR3 DNA follows: TGTGCCAGCAGTTTATTGGGGGGAATGGATACGCAGTATTTT. Protein sequence: CASSLLGGMDTQYF. Full variable domain (missing parts from reference TRBV28 and TRBJ2-3): DVKVTQSSRYLVKRTGEKVFLECVQDMDHENMFWYRQDPGLGLRLIYFSYDVKMKEKGDIPEGYSVSREKKERFSLILESASTNQTSMYLCASSLLGGMDTQYFGPGTRLTVL.